These 26 T cell receptor beta chains were all obtained from the same sample, sequenced in a study of cytomegalovirus exposure and HLA in healthy donors. PCR primers comprised 60 Vbeta and 13 Jbeta primers. The table came from immunoSEQ multiplex PCR; TCRdb's copy has only in-frame clones and leaves some out. The data hold around 120,000 clones, with 70% to 80% observed a single time. The source material was PBMCs. These TCRs come from a female donor in good health and CMV-seropositive.

The CDR3 protein is CASSSGLAGDEQYF. The CDR3 DNA sequence: TGTGCCAGCAGCTCGGGACTAGCGGGGGACGAGCAGTACTTC. V gene TRBV11-3 combines with J gene TRBJ2-7, with 14 nucleotides matching TRBD2. Per the germline V gene, CDR1 is SGHNT and CDR2 is YENEEA. Germline trimming cut 4 bases from V and 5 bases from J; bases unmatched to any gene: 1. The CDR3 is 14 amino acids.

This clone showed up just a few times. The rearrangement links TRBV5-1 to TRBJ2-1; 10 bases map to TRBD2. This CDR3 region has 15 residues. Germline assignment: CDR1 SGHRS and CDR2 YFSETQ. The V gene end was trimmed by 5 bases and the J gene end by 3 bases; junction bases not matched to a gene: 5. The CDR3 region is CASRRGTSDYNEQFF. In nucleotides, the CDR3 is TGCGCCAGCAGGAGGGGGACTAGCGACTACAATGAGCAGTTCTTC. Using reference TRBV5-1 and TRBJ2-1 for the parts outside the CDR3, the full variable domain is KAGVTQTPRYLIKTRGQQVTLSCSPISGHRSVSWYQQTPGQGLQFLFEYFSETQRNKGNFPGRFSGRQFSNSRSEMNVSTLELGDSALYLCASRRGTSDYNEQFFGPGTRLTVL.

In nucleotides, the CDR3 is TGTGCCAGCAGCCGAGTTGGGCATAGCTCTGGGGCCAACGTCCTGACTTTC. Amino acid sequence: CASSRVGHSSGANVLTF. V gene TRBV7-8 combines with J gene TRBJ2-6, with no clear D. CDR3 length: 17 amino acids. V was shortened by 5 bases and J by 0 bases, with 14 bases between the two germline ends. Germline V gene sequence: CDR1 SGHVS, CDR2 FQNEAQ.

This clone was seen a handful of times. For the CDR3, the DNA is TGTGCCAGCAGCTTCCAAAGGACAGATAAAGCCAACGTCCTGACTTTC. This sequence encodes CASSFQRTDKANVLTF. The chain is built from TRBV7-8 and TRBJ2-6; D might be TRBD1 (6 bases). V was pared by 3 bases and J by 7 bases, with 16 bases between. Looked up from germline, CDR1 is SGHVS and CDR2 is FQNEAQ. CDR3 size: 16 residues.

This clone appeared once. This CDR3 is CASSPLSSTGELFF. The CDR3 coding sequence is TGTGCCAGCTCACCACTATCCAGCACCGGGGAGCTGTTTTTT. This chain links TRBV18 with TRBJ2-2; no firm D call. This CDR3 is built from 14 residues. The germline CDR1 and CDR2 sequences are KGHSH and LQKENI. V lost 1 base and J 4 bases, leaving 7 bases between the germline ends.

The chain employs TRBV7-6 and TRBJ1-1, with TRBD1 identical over 8 bases. CDR1 and CDR2 from the germline V gene are SGHVS and FNYEAQ. CDR3 length equals 15 residues. The J segment lost 0 bases and the V segment lost 5 bases, leaving 5 bases of the junction unmatched. The CDR3 sequence is CASSVNRGMNTEAFF. CDR3 sequence (DNA): TGTGCCAGCAGCGTAAACAGGGGGATGAACACTGAAGCTTTCTTT.

This sequence joins TRBV4-2 and TRBJ1-2, with D possibly being TRBD1 (5 bases). The germline V gene encodes CDR1 LGHNA and CDR2 YNFKEQ. The CDR3 runs to 14 residues. Trimming pared 4 bases from V and 4 bases from J, leaving 13 bases between. The CDR3 reads CASSPGDGLYGYTF. In nucleotides, the CDR3 is TGTGCCAGCAGCCCGGGGGACGGGCTCTATGGCTACACCTTC.

This chain links TRBV18 with TRBJ2-2, with 7 bases aligning to TRBD1. CDR1 and CDR2 from the germline V gene are KGHSH and LQKENI. Trimming removed 6 bases from V and 6 bases from J; junction bases left unmatched: 7. This CDR3 comprises 14 residues. The CDR3 is CASSQQGLAGELFF. Here the CDR3 DNA reads TGTGCCAGCTCTCAACAGGGGTTGGCCGGGGAGCTGTTTTTT.

This chain joins TRBV2 and TRBJ2-7, with D maybe TRBD2 (5 bases). V lost 8 bases, J lost 1 base, and 12 bases lay in between. CDR1 is SNHLY and CDR2 is FYNNEI in the germline V gene. This CDR3 contains 13 residues. The DNA for the CDR3 is TGTGCCAGCGGGTTCGGGGTATCCTACGAGCAGTACTTC. This sequence encodes CASGFGVSYEQYF.

This chain uses TRBV18 with TRBJ2-1; 11 bases line up with TRBD2. Germline trimming cut 3 bases from V and 6 bases from J; bases unmatched to any gene: 4. CDR3 size: 15 residues. The V gene's germline CDR1 is KGHSH and CDR2 LQKENI. CDR3 protein: CASSPGLAERNEQFF. In DNA form, the CDR3 reads TGTGCCAGCTCACCGGGACTAGCGGAGCGCAATGAGCAGTTCTTC.

This clone showed up just a few times. V is TRBV30 and J is TRBJ1-5, with TRBD1 identical over 7 bases. CDR1 GTSNPN and CDR2 SVGIG come from the germline V gene (reference sequence). The J segment lost 4 bases and the V segment lost 5 bases, leaving 2 bases of the junction unmatched. This CDR3 comprises 12 residues. The CDR3 spells CAWRQGNQPQHF. Written as DNA, the CDR3 is TGTGCCTGGCGACAGGGAAATCAGCCCCAGCATTTT.

The chain recombines TRBV19 with TRBJ1-2, with D possibly TRBD1 on 6 matching bases. Trimming shortened V by 5 bases and J by 0 bases, and 16 bases separated the two germline ends. The germline V gene encodes CDR1 LNHDA and CDR2 SQIVND (reference sequence). The CDR3 covers 16 residues. The CDR3 reads CASSHQDRRANYGYTF. The CDR3 DNA follows: TGTGCCAGTAGTCACCAAGACAGGCGGGCTAACTATGGCTACACCTTC.

The rearrangement uses TRBV2 and TRBJ1-2, with 9 bases lining up with TRBD1. CDR3 length: 14 residues. Unmatched junction bases numbered 3, after V lost 3 bases and J lost 4 bases. Per the germline V gene, CDR1 is SNHLY and CDR2 is FYNNEI. CDR3 sequence: CASSDYRGPYGYTF. In DNA form, the CDR3 reads TGTGCCAGCAGTGATTACAGGGGGCCCTATGGCTACACCTTC. The full variable domain, with the rest looked up from reference TRBV2 and TRBJ1-2, is EPEVTQTPSHQVTQMGQEVILRCVPISNHLYFYWYRQILGQKVEFLVSFYNNEISEKSEIFDDQFSVERPDGSNFTLKIRSTKLEDSAMYFCASSDYRGPYGYTFGSGTRLTVV.

This clone appeared a single time. The chain carries TRBV28 and TRBJ2-7; tentative D call: TRBD2 (6 bases). CDR1 is MDHEN and CDR2 is SYDVKM in the germline V gene. Trimming removed 8 bases from V and 4 bases from J, with 12 bases in between. This CDR3 contains 12 residues. The CDR3 nucleotides are TGTGCCAGCGGTTCTAGCGTGTACGAGCAGTACTTC. Its protein product is CASGSSVYEQYF.

This chain joins TRBV15 and TRBJ2-3, with TRBD2 matching 8 bases. Germline CDR1 LNHNV, CDR2 YYDKDF (reference sequence). The CDR3 loop spans 14 amino acids. V gave up 4 bases and J gave up 5 bases; unmatched junction bases: 5. The CDR3 loop reads CATSKERERDTQYF. The CDR3 region has the DNA TGTGCCACCAGCAAAGAGCGGGAGCGAGATACGCAGTATTTT.

V usage is TRBV5-1 and J usage is TRBJ2-3; 7 bases map to TRBD2. V lost 0 bases to trimming and J lost 10 bases; unmatched junction nucleotides: 5. The CDR3 spans 13 residues. Germline CDR1 and CDR2: SGHRS and YFSETQ. CDR3 DNA: TGCGCCAGCAGCTTGGGCGGGGGAGAGGCGCAGTATTTT. Protein sequence: CASSLGGGEAQYF.

The V and J genes are TRBV28 and TRBJ1-2; 9 bases are shared with TRBD1. The germline V gene encodes CDR1 MDHEN and CDR2 SYDVKM. V shed 8 bases and J 5 bases; nucleotides not matched to a gene: 0. This CDR3 comprises 11 residues. The CDR3 DNA sequence: TGTGCCAGCGGGACAGGGTATGGCTACACCTTC. Its protein product is CASGTGYGYTF.

The chain links TRBV7-6 to TRBJ2-1; D possibly corresponds to TRBD1 (6 bases). Per the germline V gene, CDR1 is SGHVS and CDR2 is FNYEAQ. This CDR3 spans 17 amino acids. Trimming left V 4 bases short and J 0 bases short, with 16 bases between. CDR3 loop: CASSSLGRGSSYNEQFF. The CDR3 bases are TGTGCCAGCAGCTCCCTGGGCAGGGGAAGCTCCTACAATGAGCAGTTCTTC.

The V and J genes are TRBV2 and TRBJ1-2; D may be TRBD1 (5 bases). There are 14 residues in the CDR3. Germline lookup yields CDR1 SNHLY and CDR2 FYNNEI. Trimming took off 7 bases at V and 7 bases at J, with 19 bases between the two ends. In nucleotides, the CDR3 is TGTGCCAGCACCGGACAAGGGGTGGTCGGTGGCTACACCTTC. It yields the protein CASTGQGVVGGYTF.

Comment on this clone: Its ends do not fully match the called genes, so a read error is possible. The chain employs TRBV5-4 and TRBJ1-2, with 12 bases fitting TRBD1. Germline V CDR1 and CDR2: SGHNT, YYREEE (reference sequence). This CDR3 is 16 amino acids long. The CDR3 coding sequence is TGTGCCAGCAGCCCCGAGGGACAGGGGGCTAAGTATGGCTACACCTTC. Translation: CASSPEGQGAKYGYTF.

J is TRBJ1-6 and V is TRBV9; D ambiguous. V lost 0 bases and J 7 bases, leaving 11 bases between the germline ends. This CDR3 spans 15 amino acids. The germline V gene encodes CDR1 SGDLS and CDR2 YYNGEE. The CDR3 spells CASSVGQAYNSPLHF. The CDR3 bases are TGTGCCAGCAGCGTAGGGCAGGCTTACAATTCACCCCTCCACTTT.

The chain joins TRBV4-2 to TRBJ2-7; the D gene is possibly TRBD1 (5 bases). Germline V gives CDR1 LGHNA, CDR2 YNFKEQ. The CDR3 runs to 15 residues. The V end was cut by 0 bases, the J end by 0 bases, with 9 bases between. CDR3 in amino acids: CASSQDPDSSYEQYF. The CDR3 region has the DNA TGTGCCAGCAGCCAAGATCCCGACAGCTCCTACGAGCAGTACTTC.

J is TRBJ1-3 and V is TRBV19; no reliable D call. CDR1 and CDR2 (germline): LNHDA, SQIVND (reference sequence). This CDR3 has 14 amino acids. Trimming shortened V by 7 bases and J by 2 bases, and 12 bases separated the two germline ends. The CDR3 protein is CASTNSGTGNTIYF. CDR3 nucleotides: TGTGCCAGTACCAACAGCGGGACTGGAAACACCATATATTTT.

This clone was counted once. The junction differs from germline at one of its ends, possibly a read error. The V gene is TRBV7-7, the J gene TRBJ2-1; D is unresolved. The CDR3 runs 14 residues. Germline CDR1 is SSHAT and CDR2 is FNYEAQ (reference sequence). CDR3 sequence reads: CASSLNGFSYEQFF. The CDR3 DNA is TGTGCTAGCAGCTTAAATGGCTTTAGCTATGAGCAGTTCTTC.

The rearrangement joins TRBV27 to TRBJ1-2; TRBD1 matches 9 bases. The V gene end was trimmed by 4 bases and the J gene end by 7 bases; junction bases not matched to a gene: 13. This CDR3 is 16 amino acids long. Per the germline V gene, CDR1 is MNHEY and CDR2 is SMNVEV (reference sequence). The CDR3 nucleotides read TGTGCCAGCAGTTCAGACAGGACAGGGGTGTTAGGTGGCTACACCTTC. Its translation: CASSSDRTGVLGGYTF.

The V and J genes are TRBV28 and TRBJ1-2, with D perhaps matching TRBD1 (6 bases). V lost 5 bases, J lost 2 bases, and 9 bases lay in between. Germline CDR1 reads MDHEN; CDR2 reads SYDVKM. The CDR3 spans 13 residues. The DNA of the CDR3 is TGTGCCAGCAGTGAGGGACAAAACTATGGCTACACCTTC. This codes for CASSEGQNYGYTF.